This TCR beta chain was observed in a study of blood T cell repertoires in COVID-19. Study-wide context: Acute and convalescent COVID-19 samples came from the United States, Italy and Spain. T cells, B-cell-depleted T cells, or PBMCs supplied cDNA or gDNA.

Donors in Cohort 3 counted as recovered after two negative PCRs, clearance, or symptom resolution. As originally analysed: Nucleated cell counts were estimated from reference gene primer amplification. Method: immunoSEQ multiplex PCR; TCRdb's copy keeps in-frame clones and lacks some. That table furnishes V, J and clone size, whereas the DNA furnished D and trimming. The data show 150,000 to 200,000 clones, with approximately 80% seen just once and 10% to 15% held by the top ten. This CDR3 spans 15 amino acids. The germline CDR1 and CDR2 sequences are ENHRY and SYGVKD. V gave up 4 bases and J gave up 3 bases, with 13 bases separating them.

V is TRBV10-3 and J is TRBJ2-4, with D possibly being TRBD2 (6 bases). The sample taken for sequencing was PBMCs or T cells enriched from blood (not recorded which). This TCR came from a woman aged 55-69 years who had recovered from COVID-19. CDR3 residues: CAISGGVGGKNIQYF. CDR3 nucleotide sequence: TGTGCCATCAGTGGAGGGGTCGGGGGCAAAAACATTCAGTACTTC.